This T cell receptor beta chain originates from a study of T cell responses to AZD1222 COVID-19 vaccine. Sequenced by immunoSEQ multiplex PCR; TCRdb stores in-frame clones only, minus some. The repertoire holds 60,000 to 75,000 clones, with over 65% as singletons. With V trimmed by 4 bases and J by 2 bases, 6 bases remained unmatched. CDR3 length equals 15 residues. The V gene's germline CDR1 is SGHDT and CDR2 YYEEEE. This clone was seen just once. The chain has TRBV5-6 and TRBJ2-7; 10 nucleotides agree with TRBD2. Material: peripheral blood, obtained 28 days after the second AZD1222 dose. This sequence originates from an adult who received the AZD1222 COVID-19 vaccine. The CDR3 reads CASSASGGAPYEQYF. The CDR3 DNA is TGTGCCAGCAGCGCGAGCGGGGGGGCCCCCTACGAGCAGTACTTC.